This record looks at one T cell receptor beta chain sequence and its context. Its antigen remains unidentified. A much bigger clone sits one base away, suggesting this may be a read error. The length of the CDR3 is 15 residues. The V gene's germline CDR1 is SGHDT and CDR2 YYEEEE. The sample comes from a study of T cells in Graves' hyperthyroidism and ophthalmopathy. Study findings and constraints: Most clonotypes expanded in the thyroid (above 0.001) were also present in blood.

RNA transcripts served as the template for amplifying TCR beta CDR3 regions. Carried out on the TCR CDR3, a first-round RT-PCR used the HTBI primer set. A single record per CDR3 protein comes from TCRdb applying MiXCR to the multiplex PCR reads. The table shows 250,000 to 300,000 distinct CDR3 sequences, with more than 10% occurring only once. The TCR was taken from a woman in her twenties or thirties with Graves' hyperthyroidism that later progressed to Graves' ophthalmopathy. The rearrangement uses TRBV5-6 and TRBJ2-7; TRBD1 or TRBD2 may be the D gene (5 bases each). Sequencing used blood. CDR3 loop: CAGSLMGTRNYEQYF. The CDR3, as DNA: TGTGCCGGCAGCTTGATGGGGACGCGAAACTACGAGCAGTACTTC.